The 16 T cell receptor beta chains reported below all come from one sample, sequenced in a study of blood T cell repertoires in COVID-19. Profiled with immunoSEQ multiplex PCR; TCRdb holds only in-frame clones, not every one. The sample includes tens of thousands of clones, around 85% of them seen just once. Material: peripheral blood. These receptors all stem from a man between 40 and 49 years old with COVID-19, enrolled during active disease.

This clone was detected only a few times. The gene calls are TRBV6-1 and TRBJ1-5; D gene ambiguous. Germline loops: CDR1 MNHNS, CDR2 SASEGT. With 3 bases removed from V and 4 bases from J, the gap between germline ends came to 7 bases. This CDR3 is built from 13 residues. DNA for the CDR3: TGTGCCAGCAGTGAGCGTCCGAATCAGCCCCAGCATTTT. It specifies CASSERPNQPQHF.

J is TRBJ1-1 and V is TRBV2; tentatively, D is TRBD1 (6 bases). Deletions cut 4 bases from V and 3 bases from J, with 9 bases between. This CDR3 comprises 13 residues. CDR1 and CDR2 (germline): SNHLY, FYNNEI. The DNA of the CDR3 is TGTGCCAGCAGTGGACAGGCAGACACTGAAGCTTTCTTT. Translation gives CASSGQADTEAFF. Full variable domain (rest looked up from reference TRBV2 and TRBJ1-1): EPEVTQTPSHQVTQMGQEVILRCVPISNHLYFYWYRQILGQKVEFLVSFYNNEISEKSEIFDDQFSVERPDGSNFTLKIRSTKLEDSAMYFCASSGQADTEAFFGQGTRLTVV.

The chain combines TRBV7-9 with TRBJ2-2, with TRBD2 as a possible D gene (7 bases). This CDR3 contains 18 residues. Germline lookup yields CDR1 SEHNR and CDR2 FQNEAQ (reference sequence). V lost 5 bases and J 5 bases, leaving 24 bases between the germline ends. The CDR3 region is CASSVFPLAGAGTGELFF. CDR3 DNA sequence: TGTGCCAGCAGCGTTTTCCCCTTGGCGGGGGCCGGGACCGGGGAGCTGTTTTTT.

This chain uses TRBV10-1 with TRBJ2-3; 7 bases are a match to TRBD1. CDR1 is WNHNN and CDR2 is SYGVQD in the germline V gene (reference sequence). J was trimmed by 0 bases and V by 2 bases; bases with no gene match: 2. This CDR3 comprises 15 residues. CDR3 region: CASSEGTASTDTQYF. The DNA for the CDR3 is TGCGCCAGCAGTGAGGGGACAGCTAGCACAGATACGCAGTATTTT.

V is TRBV7-2 and J is TRBJ1-5; 9 bases map to TRBD1. The germline CDR1 and CDR2 sequences are SGHTA and FQGNSA. The J segment lost 4 bases and the V segment lost 4 bases, leaving 2 bases of the junction unmatched. CDR3 length equals 14 residues. This CDR3 reads CASSSGQGNQPQHF. CDR3 coding DNA: TGTGCCAGCAGCTCGGGACAGGGAAATCAGCCCCAGCATTTT.

The chain carries TRBV5-5 and TRBJ1-2; D remains unclear. Germline-derived CDR1 and CDR2 are SGHKS and YYEKEE (reference sequence). CDR3 length: 15 amino acids. V was clipped by 0 bases and J by 8 bases, with 17 bases between them. CDR3 sequence reads: CASSLASFGGGGYTF. CDR3 nucleotides: TGTGCCAGCAGCTTGGCCTCGTTTGGAGGTGGCGGCTACACCTTC.

The chain recombines TRBV11-2 with TRBJ1-1, with TRBD1 matching over 7 bases. Trimming took 5 bases from V and 0 from J; bases not matched to a gene: 9. The CDR3 consists of 16 residues. The germline CDR1 and CDR2 sequences are SGHAT and FQNNGV. CDR3 DNA sequence: TGTGCCAGCAGCCACGGGACAGTGGGGATGAACACTGAAGCTTTCTTT. Protein product: CASSHGTVGMNTEAFF.

This clone was observed a single time. The rearrangement uses TRBV5-6 and TRBJ2-2; possibly TRBD2 for D (5 bases). V was pared by 0 bases and J by 8 bases, with 11 bases between. From germline, CDR1 is SGHDT and CDR2 YYEEEE. The CDR3 sequence is 14 residues long. CDR3 nucleotide sequence: TGTGCCAGCAGCTTGGGGCACGGGAATGGGGAGCTGTTTTTT. Translation gives CASSLGHGNGELFF.

CDR3 amino acids: CASSRGGAPLEQYF. As DNA, the CDR3 is TGTGCCAGCAGTCGCGGGGGGGCACCTCTCGAGCAGTACTTC. V is TRBV2 and J is TRBJ2-7, with 9 nucleotides matching TRBD2. V gave up 5 bases and J gave up 6 bases; unmatched junction bases: 8. CDR3 size: 14 residues. Per germline, CDR1 SNHLY and CDR2 FYNNEI.

This sequence joins TRBV4-1 and TRBJ1-4, with D possibly TRBD1 on 5 matching bases. This CDR3 comprises 15 residues. V was pared by 0 bases and J by 4 bases, with 9 bases between. Germline V gene data show CDR1 as MGHRA and CDR2 as YSYEKL. CDR3 in amino acids: CASSQDPGYNEKLFF. The DNA for the CDR3 is TGCGCCAGCAGCCAAGATCCAGGGTATAATGAAAAACTGTTTTTT.

The rearrangement links TRBV3-1 (or the pseudogene TRBV3-2) to TRBJ2-5, with D possibly matching TRBD2 (6 bases). The germline V gene has CDR1 LGHDT and CDR2 YNNKEL (reference sequence). V was cut by 7 bases and J by 4 bases, with 22 bases left in between. The CDR3 covers 16 residues. The CDR3 DNA is TGTGCCAGCACCCCTCGGGCGGGGAACCCTACAGAGACCCAGTACTTC. It specifies CASTPRAGNPTETQYF.

V usage is TRBV29-1 and J usage is TRBJ1-1; no reliable D call. The CDR3 has 12 amino acids. Germline loops: CDR1 SQVTM, CDR2 ANQGSEA. V lost 4 bases, J lost 0 bases, and 6 bases lay in between. This CDR3 reads CSVVRLNTEAFF. In nucleotides, the CDR3 is TGCAGCGTTGTTCGTCTGAACACTGAAGCTTTCTTT. Based on the CDR3 plus reference TRBV29-1 and TRBJ1-1, the full variable domain is SAVISQKPSRDICQRGTSLTIQCQVDSQVTMMFWYRQQPGQSLTLIATANQGSEATYESGFVIDKFPISRPNLTFSTLTVSNMSPEDSSIYLCSVVRLNTEAFFGQGTRLTVV.

The rearrangement uses TRBV10-3 and TRBJ2-2; 7 nucleotides align to TRBD1. Germline lookup yields CDR1 ENHRY and CDR2 SYGVKD. With V trimmed by 6 bases and J by 1 base, 5 bases remained unmatched. The CDR3 is made up of 15 amino acids. CDR3: CAIRRGQVNTGELFF. CDR3 nucleotide sequence: TGTGCCATCAGGCGCGGACAGGTGAACACCGGGGAGCTGTTTTTT.

The CDR3 nucleotides read TGTGCCAGCAGTTTAGGGGGGGGTCATCAAGAGACCCAGTACTTC. Translated: CASSLGGGHQETQYF. The J gene is TRBJ2-5, the V gene TRBV28, with 7 bases matching TRBD2. CDR1 and CDR2 from the germline V gene are MDHEN and SYDVKM. CDR3 length equals 15 residues. After removal of 2 bases from V and 2 bases from J, the junction contained 5 bases not matched to a gene.

CDR3 nucleotide sequence: TGTGCCAGCAGCCCCACCGGGACAGGGGAAGAGCAGTACTTC. Protein sequence: CASSPTGTGEEQYF. The gene calls are TRBV7-9 and TRBJ2-7; 10 nucleotides match TRBD1. The germline CDR1 and CDR2 sequences are SEHNR and FQNEAQ (reference sequence). V shed 5 bases, J shed 7 bases, and the junction held 8 bases outside the gene matches. This CDR3 region has 14 residues.

This rearrangement joins TRBV5-1 to TRBJ2-6; D uncertain. The V gene's germline CDR1 is SGHRS and CDR2 YFSETQ. V was trimmed by 0 bases and J by 1 base, leaving 5 bases between them. This CDR3 is 15 amino acids long. The CDR3 coding sequence is TGCGCCAGCAGCTTGGTTCCATCTGGGGCCAACGTCCTGACTTTC. This gives the protein CASSLVPSGANVLTF.